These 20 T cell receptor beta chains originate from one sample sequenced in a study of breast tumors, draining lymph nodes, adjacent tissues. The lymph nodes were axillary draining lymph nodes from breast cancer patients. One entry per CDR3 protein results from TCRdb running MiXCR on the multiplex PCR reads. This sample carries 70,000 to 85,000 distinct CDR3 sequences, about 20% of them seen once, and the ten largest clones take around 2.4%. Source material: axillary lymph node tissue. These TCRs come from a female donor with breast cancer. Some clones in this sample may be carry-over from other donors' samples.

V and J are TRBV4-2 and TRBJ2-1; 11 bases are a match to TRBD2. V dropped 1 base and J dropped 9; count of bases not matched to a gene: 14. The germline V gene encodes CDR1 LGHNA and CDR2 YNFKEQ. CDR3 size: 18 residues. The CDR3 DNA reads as TGTGCCAGCAGCCAAGCATCTCCCGGGACTAGCGGCCAGTGTGAGCAGTTCTTC. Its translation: CASSQASPGTSGQCEQFF.

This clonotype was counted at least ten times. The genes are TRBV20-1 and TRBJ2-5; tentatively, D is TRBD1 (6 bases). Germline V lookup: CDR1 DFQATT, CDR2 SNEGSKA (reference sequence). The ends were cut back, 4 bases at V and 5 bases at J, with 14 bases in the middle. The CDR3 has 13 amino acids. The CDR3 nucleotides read TGCAGTGCTAATCAAGGACAGTTCGAGACCCAGTACTTC. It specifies CSANQGQFETQYF.

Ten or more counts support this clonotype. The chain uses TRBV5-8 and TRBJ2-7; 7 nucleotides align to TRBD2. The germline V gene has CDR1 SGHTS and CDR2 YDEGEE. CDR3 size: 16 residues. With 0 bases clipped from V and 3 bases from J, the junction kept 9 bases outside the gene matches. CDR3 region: CASSLALNRGDYEQYF. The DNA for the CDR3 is TGTGCCAGCAGCTTGGCCCTTAACCGGGGGGACTACGAGCAGTACTTC. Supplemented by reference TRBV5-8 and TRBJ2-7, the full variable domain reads EAGVTQSPTHLIKTRGQQATLRCSPISGHTSVYWYQQALGLGLQFLLWYDEGEERNRGNFPPRFSGRQFPNYSSELNVNALELEDSALYLCASSLALNRGDYEQYFGPGTRLTVT.

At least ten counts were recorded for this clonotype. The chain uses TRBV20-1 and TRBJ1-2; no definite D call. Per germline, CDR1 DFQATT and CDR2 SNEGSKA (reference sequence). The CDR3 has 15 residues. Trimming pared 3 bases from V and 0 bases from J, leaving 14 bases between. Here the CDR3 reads CSARSGAAANYGYTF. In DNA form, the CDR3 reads TGCAGTGCTAGGAGCGGTGCGGCCGCTAACTATGGCTACACCTTC.

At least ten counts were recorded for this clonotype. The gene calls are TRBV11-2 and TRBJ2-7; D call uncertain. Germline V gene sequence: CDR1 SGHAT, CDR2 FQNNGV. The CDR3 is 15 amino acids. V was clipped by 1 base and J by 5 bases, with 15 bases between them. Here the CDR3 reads CASSLVISEMDEQYF. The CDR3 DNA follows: TGTGCCAGCAGCTTAGTAATCTCCGAGATGGACGAGCAGTACTTC.

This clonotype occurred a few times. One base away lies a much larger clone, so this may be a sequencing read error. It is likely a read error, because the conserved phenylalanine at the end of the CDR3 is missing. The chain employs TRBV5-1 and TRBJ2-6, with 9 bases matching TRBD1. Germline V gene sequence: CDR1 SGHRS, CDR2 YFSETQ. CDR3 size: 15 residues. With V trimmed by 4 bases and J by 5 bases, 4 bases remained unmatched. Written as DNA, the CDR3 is TGCGCCAGCAGCCAGGGACAGGGCTGGGCCAACGTCCTGACTCTC. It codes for CASSQGQGWANVLTL.

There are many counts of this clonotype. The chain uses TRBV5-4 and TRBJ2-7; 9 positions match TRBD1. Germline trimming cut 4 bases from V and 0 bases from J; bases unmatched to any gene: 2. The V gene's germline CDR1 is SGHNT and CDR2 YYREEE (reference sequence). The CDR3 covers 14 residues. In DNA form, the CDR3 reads TGTGCCAGCAGCCTACAGGGGGCCTCCTACGAGCAGTACTTC. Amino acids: CASSLQGASYEQYF.

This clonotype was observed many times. CDR3 DNA: TGCGCCAGCAGCCAAGCCTTTGCACTCTCTGGAAACACCATATATTTT. Translated, it gives CASSQAFALSGNTIYF. The V call is TRBV4-3, the J call TRBJ1-3; D call uncertain. CDR3 size: 16 residues. CDR1 is LGHNA and CDR2 is YSLEER in the germline V gene. V lost 1 base, J lost 0 bases, and 10 bases lay in between.

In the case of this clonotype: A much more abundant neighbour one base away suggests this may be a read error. The CDR3 region is CASSELVGRRTYNEQFF. The CDR3 coding sequence is TGTGCCAGCAGTGAACTAGTGGGACGTAGAACCTACAATGAGCAGTTCTTC. V is TRBV2 and J is TRBJ2-1; the D call may be TRBD1 or TRBD2 (5 bases each). The germline V gene encodes CDR1 SNHLY and CDR2 FYNNEI. V was pared by 2 bases and J by 2 bases, with 16 bases between. The CDR3 contains 17 residues.

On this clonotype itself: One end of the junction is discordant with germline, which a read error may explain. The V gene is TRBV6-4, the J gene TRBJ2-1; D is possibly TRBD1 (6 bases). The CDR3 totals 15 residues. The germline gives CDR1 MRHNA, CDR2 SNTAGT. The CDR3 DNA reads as TGCGCCAGCAGCGAATGCCGGGACAACCTCAATGAGCAGTTCTTC. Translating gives CASSECRDNLNEQFF.

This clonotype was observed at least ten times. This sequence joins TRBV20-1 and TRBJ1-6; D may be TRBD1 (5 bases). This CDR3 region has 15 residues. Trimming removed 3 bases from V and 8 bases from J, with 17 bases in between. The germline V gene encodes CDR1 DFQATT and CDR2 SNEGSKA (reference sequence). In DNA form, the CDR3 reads TGCAGTGCTAGTTTTTCGGGGGGAAGGGATTCACCCCTCCACTTT. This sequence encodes CSASFSGGRDSPLHF.

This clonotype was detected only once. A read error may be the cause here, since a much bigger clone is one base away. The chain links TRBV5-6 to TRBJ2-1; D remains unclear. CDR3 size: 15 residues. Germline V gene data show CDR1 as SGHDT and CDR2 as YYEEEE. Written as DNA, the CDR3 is TGTGCCAGCAGCCCTCGGACCGACAACTACAATGAGCAGCTCTTC. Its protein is CASSPRTDNYNEQLF.

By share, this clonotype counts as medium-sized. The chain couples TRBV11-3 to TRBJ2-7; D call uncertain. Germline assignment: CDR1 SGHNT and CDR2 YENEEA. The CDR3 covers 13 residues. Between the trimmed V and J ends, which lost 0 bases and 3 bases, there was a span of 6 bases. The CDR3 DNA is TGTGCCAGCAGCTTAGATGGAAACTACGAGCAGTACTTC. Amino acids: CASSLDGNYEQYF.

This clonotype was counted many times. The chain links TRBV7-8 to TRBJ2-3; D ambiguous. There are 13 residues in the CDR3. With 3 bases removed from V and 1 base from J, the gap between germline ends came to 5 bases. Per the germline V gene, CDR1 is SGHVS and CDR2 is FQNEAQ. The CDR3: CASSFSGTDTQYF. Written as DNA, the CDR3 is TGTGCCAGCAGCTTTTCGGGCACAGATACGCAGTATTTT.

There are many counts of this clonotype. DNA of the CDR3: TGTGCCAGCAGCTTCCAAGGAACGGGCTACGAGCAGTACTTC. Its protein product is CASSFQGTGYEQYF. The rearrangement joins TRBV5-6 to TRBJ2-7, with D unresolved. V was pared by 2 bases and J by 3 bases, with 12 bases between. Per the germline V gene, CDR1 is SGHDT and CDR2 is YYEEEE. The CDR3 sequence is 14 residues long.

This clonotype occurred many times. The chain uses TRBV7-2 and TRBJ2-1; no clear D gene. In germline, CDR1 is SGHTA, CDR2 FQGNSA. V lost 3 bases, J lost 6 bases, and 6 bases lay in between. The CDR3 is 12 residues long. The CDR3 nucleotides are TGTGCCAGCAGCTTCTCGCGCAATGAGCAGTTCTTC. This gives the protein CASSFSRNEQFF.

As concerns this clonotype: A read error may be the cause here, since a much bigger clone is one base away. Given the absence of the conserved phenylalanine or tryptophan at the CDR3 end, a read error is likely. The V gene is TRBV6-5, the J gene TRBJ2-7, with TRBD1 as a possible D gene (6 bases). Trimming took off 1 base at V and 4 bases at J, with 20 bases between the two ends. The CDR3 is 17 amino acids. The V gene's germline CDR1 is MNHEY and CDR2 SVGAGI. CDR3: CASSYLTVTGSPYEQYL. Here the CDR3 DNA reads TGTGCCAGCAGTTACTTGACGGTTACAGGGTCCCCTTACGAGCAGTACCTC.

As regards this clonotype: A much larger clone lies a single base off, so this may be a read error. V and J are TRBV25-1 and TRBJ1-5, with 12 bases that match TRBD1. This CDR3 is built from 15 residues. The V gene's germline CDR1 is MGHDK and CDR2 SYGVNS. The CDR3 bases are TGTGCCAGCAGTGAGGGACAGGGGGCTGGGCAGCCCCATCATTTT. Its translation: CASSEGQGAGQPHHF.

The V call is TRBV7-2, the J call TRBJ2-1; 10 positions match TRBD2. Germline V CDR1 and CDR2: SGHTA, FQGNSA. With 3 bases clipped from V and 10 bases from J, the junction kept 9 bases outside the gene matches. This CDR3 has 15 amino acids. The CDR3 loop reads CASSFSSGSAREQFF. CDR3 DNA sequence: TGTGCCAGCAGCTTTTCTAGCGGGAGTGCGAGGGAGCAGTTCTTC.

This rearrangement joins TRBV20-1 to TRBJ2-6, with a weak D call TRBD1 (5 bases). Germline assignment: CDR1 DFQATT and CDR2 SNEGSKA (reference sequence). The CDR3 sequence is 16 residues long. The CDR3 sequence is CNAPPTARSGANVLTF. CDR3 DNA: TGCAATGCCCCCCCGACAGCCCGCTCTGGGGCCAACGTCCTGACTTTC.